This is a list of T cell receptor beta chains from one sample in a study of blood T cell repertoires in COVID-19. Sequenced by immunoSEQ multiplex PCR; TCRdb stores in-frame clones only, minus some. The repertoire consists of more than 70,000 clones, with about four fifths occurring once and the leading ten covering about 4.4%. Sequenced sample: peripheral blood. These receptors all come from a woman older than 75 with active or convalescent COVID-19. Both conserved end residues are part of each CDR3. The D gene is left open where the match is weak. Size is omitted from some rows. Given values are once, few, many or a class for expanded clones.

clone_size: NA
v_call: TRBV3-1/TRBV3-2
d_call: NA
j_call: TRBJ2-2
cdr3_nt: TGTGCCAGCAGGTCCAGGGTAACCGGGGAGCTGTTTTTT
cdr3_aa: CASRSRVTGELFF

clone_size: once
v_call: TRBV7-2
d_call: TRBD1
j_call: TRBJ1-1
cdr3_nt: TGTGCCAGCAGCTTGACGACAGGGCTCACTGAAGCTTTCTTT
cdr3_aa: CASSLTTGLTEAFF

clone_size: NA
v_call: TRBV27
d_call: NA
j_call: TRBJ1-4
cdr3_nt: TGTGCCAGCAGTTTATGGGGGACATCTCTCGTTAATGAAAAACTGTTTTTT
cdr3_aa: CASSLWGTSLVNEKLFF

clone_size: once
v_call: TRBV4-2
d_call: NA
j_call: TRBJ1-3
cdr3_nt: TGTGCCAGCAGCCGAGTACCGCTCGGGGGGACCGACGGAAACACCATATATTTT
cdr3_aa: CASSRVPLGGTDGNTIYF

clone_size: once
v_call: TRBV30
d_call: TRBD2
j_call: TRBJ2-1
cdr3_nt: TGTGCCTGGAGCGAGACTAGCGGTGGCAATGAGCAGTTCTTC
cdr3_aa: CAWSETSGGNEQFF

clone_size: NA
v_call: TRBV4-1
d_call: NA
j_call: TRBJ1-4
cdr3_nt: TGCGCCAGCAGCCAACCCGGGGAAAAACTGTTTTTT
cdr3_aa: CASSQPGEKLFF

clone_size: NA
v_call: TRBV28
d_call: NA
j_call: TRBJ2-7
cdr3_nt: TGTGCCAGCAGTAAATACTACGAGCAGTACTTC
cdr3_aa: CASSKYYEQYF

clone_size: NA
v_call: TRBV7-2
d_call: NA
j_call: TRBJ2-5
cdr3_nt: TGTGCCAGCAGCTTTAACAGAGTTCAAGAGACCCAGTACTTC
cdr3_aa: CASSFNRVQETQYF

clone_size: NA
v_call: TRBV7-3
d_call: TRBD2
j_call: TRBJ2-1
cdr3_nt: TGTGCCAGCAGCTTAAGGAGAGGTTTTGGGACTAGCGAGAATGAGCAGTTCTTC
cdr3_aa: CASSLRRGFGTSENEQFF

clone_size: NA
v_call: TRBV2
d_call: TRBD1
j_call: TRBJ2-3
cdr3_nt: TGTGCCAGCAGTGAAGGGACAGGGGGCAGTACAGATACGCAGTATTTT
cdr3_aa: CASSEGTGGSTDTQYF

clone_size: NA
v_call: TRBV7-3
d_call: NA
j_call: TRBJ2-3
cdr3_nt: TGTGCCAGCAGCCCCATAGGCGGGAGCACAGATACGCAGTATTTT
cdr3_aa: CASSPIGGSTDTQYF

clone_size: NA
v_call: TRBV27
d_call: TRBD2
j_call: TRBJ2-1
cdr3_nt: TGTGCCAGCAGTGAAACCCCGGGGGGTGAGCAGTTCTTC
cdr3_aa: CASSETPGGEQFF

clone_size: NA
v_call: TRBV15
d_call: NA
j_call: TRBJ2-1
cdr3_nt: TGTGCCACCAGCAGAGATCAGGGTGAGCAGTTCTTC
cdr3_aa: CATSRDQGEQFF

clone_size: NA
v_call: TRBV5-6
d_call: NA
j_call: TRBJ2-3
cdr3_nt: TGTGCCAGCAGCTTTCTTGGCACAGATACGCAGTATTTT
cdr3_aa: CASSFLGTDTQYF

clone_size: NA
v_call: TRBV5-4
d_call: NA
j_call: TRBJ1-1
cdr3_nt: TGTGCCAGCAGCTCGGGGAGGGACACTGAAGCTTTCTTT
cdr3_aa: CASSSGRDTEAFF

clone_size: NA
v_call: TRBV4-2
d_call: NA
j_call: TRBJ1-2
cdr3_nt: TGTGCCAGCAGCCAAGGGGCGGGGGGCTACACCTTC
cdr3_aa: CASSQGAGGYTF

clone_size: once
v_call: TRBV5-1
d_call: TRBD1
j_call: TRBJ2-7
cdr3_nt: TGCGCCAGCAGCCCCCGGGACAGAACCCCCCCAAGCTCCTACGAGCAGTACTTC
cdr3_aa: CASSPRDRTPPSSYEQYF

clone_size: NA
v_call: TRBV29-1
d_call: TRBD1
j_call: TRBJ1-3
cdr3_nt: TGCAGCGCCGGAACGGGACAGGGTATTGGAAACACCATATATTTT
cdr3_aa: CSAGTGQGIGNTIYF

clone_size: few
v_call: TRBV30
d_call: TRBD1
j_call: TRBJ1-6
cdr3_nt: TGTGCCTGGGCCCGGGACAGTACTAGTTCACCCCTCCACTTT
cdr3_aa: CAWARDSTSSPLHF

clone_size: NA
v_call: TRBV5-1
d_call: NA
j_call: TRBJ2-3
cdr3_nt: TGCGCCAGCAATCGAGATAGCGGCTTAGATACGCAGTATTTT
cdr3_aa: CASNRDSGLDTQYF

clone_size: NA
v_call: TRBV7-9
d_call: NA
j_call: TRBJ1-2
cdr3_nt: TGTGCCAGCAGCGTATTCAACTATGGCTACACCTTC
cdr3_aa: CASSVFNYGYTF

clone_size: NA
v_call: TRBV5-1
d_call: NA
j_call: TRBJ2-5
cdr3_nt: TGCGCCAGCAGCTCCGGACTATCCGGGGAGACCCAGTACTTC
cdr3_aa: CASSSGLSGETQYF

clone_size: NA
v_call: TRBV10-3
d_call: TRBD1
j_call: TRBJ1-1
cdr3_nt: TGTGCCACCAGAGAAGGACAGGGAATGGGGTTCGAAGCTTTCTTT
cdr3_aa: CATREGQGMGFEAFF

clone_size: NA
v_call: TRBV6-5
d_call: NA
j_call: TRBJ2-7
cdr3_nt: TGTGCCAGCAGTTACACAAACTCCTACGAGCAGTACTTC
cdr3_aa: CASSYTNSYEQYF

clone_size: NA
v_call: TRBV7-2
d_call: TRBD1
j_call: TRBJ1-3
cdr3_nt: TGTGCCAGCAGCAATGGAGGGGGCAAGCTGGGAAACACCATATATTTT
cdr3_aa: CASSNGGGKLGNTIYF

clone_size: once
v_call: TRBV29-1
d_call: NA
j_call: TRBJ1-1
cdr3_nt: TGCAGCGTTGATGGGGCTCTGAACACTGAAGCTTTCTTT
cdr3_aa: CSVDGALNTEAFF

clone_size: NA
v_call: TRBV6-1
d_call: NA
j_call: TRBJ2-4
cdr3_nt: TGTGCCAGCAGTGAATCACAGGGTTTGCTGGGCATTCAGTACTTC
cdr3_aa: CASSESQGLLGIQYF

clone_size: NA
v_call: TRBV7-2
d_call: TRBD1
j_call: TRBJ1-2
cdr3_nt: TGTGCCAGCAGCACGGGACAGAACTATGGCTACACCTTC
cdr3_aa: CASSTGQNYGYTF

clone_size: NA
v_call: TRBV6-5
d_call: NA
j_call: TRBJ1-5
cdr3_nt: TGTGCCAGCCAAGACAGGTTGAATAGCAATCAGCCCCAGCATTTT
cdr3_aa: CASQDRLNSNQPQHF

clone_size: once
v_call: TRBV7-2
d_call: NA
j_call: TRBJ2-5
cdr3_nt: TGTGCCAGCAGCTTACGGACACCCCAAGAGACCCAGTACTTC
cdr3_aa: CASSLRTPQETQYF

clone_size: NA
v_call: TRBV6-6
d_call: NA
j_call: TRBJ2-3
cdr3_nt: TGTGCCAGCAGTTTCGCGGAGGCGGTGGGCACAGATACGCAGTATTTT
cdr3_aa: CASSFAEAVGTDTQYF

clone_size: NA
v_call: TRBV28
d_call: NA
j_call: TRBJ2-7
cdr3_nt: TGTGCCAGCGGAGACTACGAGCAGTACTTC
cdr3_aa: CASGDYEQYF

clone_size: once
v_call: TRBV7-2
d_call: NA
j_call: TRBJ2-1
cdr3_nt: TGTGCCAGCAGCTCGCACTCGGGACTCTTAGACAATGAGCAGTTCTTC
cdr3_aa: CASSSHSGLLDNEQFF

clone_size: NA
v_call: TRBV4-3
d_call: TRBD1
j_call: TRBJ1-1
cdr3_nt: TGCGCCAGCAGCCCCGGACAGGGTCTCCCTGAAGCTTTCTTT
cdr3_aa: CASSPGQGLPEAFF

clone_size: NA
v_call: TRBV12-3/TRBV12-4
d_call: NA
j_call: TRBJ1-1
cdr3_nt: TGTGCCAGCAGGCAGAGGACTGAAGCTTTCTTT
cdr3_aa: CASRQRTEAFF

clone_size: NA
v_call: TRBV3-1/TRBV3-2
d_call: NA
j_call: TRBJ2-1
cdr3_nt: TGTGCCAGCAGCCCCTCCCTGTCGCGGGTTTACTACAATGAGCAGTTCTTC
cdr3_aa: CASSPSLSRVYYNEQFF

clone_size: NA
v_call: TRBV3-1/TRBV3-2
d_call: NA
j_call: TRBJ2-5
cdr3_nt: TGTGCCAGCAGCCAAGATCGCGGGACCCAGTACTTC
cdr3_aa: CASSQDRGTQYF

clone_size: NA
v_call: TRBV7-9
d_call: TRBD1
j_call: TRBJ1-5
cdr3_nt: TGTGCCAGCAGCTTGGTTGACAGGGGGCGAGGTCAGCCCCAGCATTTT
cdr3_aa: CASSLVDRGRGQPQHF

clone_size: NA
v_call: TRBV4-3
d_call: TRBD1
j_call: TRBJ1-5
cdr3_nt: TGCGCCAGCAGCCAATCCCTTGGGACAGGGGCAGGGAATCAGCCCCAGCATTTT
cdr3_aa: CASSQSLGTGAGNQPQHF

clone_size: NA
v_call: TRBV6-5
d_call: NA
j_call: TRBJ2-3
cdr3_nt: TGTGCCAGCAGTTACTCGGGCAGACCAGATACGCAGTATTTT
cdr3_aa: CASSYSGRPDTQYF

clone_size: NA
v_call: TRBV14
d_call: TRBD1
j_call: TRBJ2-7
cdr3_nt: TGTGCCAGCAGCCAAGGACGGGGACAGGGGGCCTACGAGCAGTACTTC
cdr3_aa: CASSQGRGQGAYEQYF

clone_size: NA
v_call: TRBV3-1/TRBV3-2
d_call: TRBD2
j_call: TRBJ2-1
cdr3_nt: TGTGCCAGCAGCCTTCCTATAGGGATAGCGGGGGTAAATGAGCAGTTCTTC
cdr3_aa: CASSLPIGIAGVNEQFF

clone_size: NA
v_call: TRBV7-2
d_call: NA
j_call: TRBJ1-3
cdr3_nt: TGTGCCAGCAGCTCCCCCCGGGGATCTGGAAACACCATATATTTT
cdr3_aa: CASSSPRGSGNTIYF

clone_size: few
v_call: TRBV7-9
d_call: TRBD1
j_call: TRBJ2-5
cdr3_nt: TGTGCCAGCAGCTTAGGGGGACAGATACAAGAGACCCAGTACTTC
cdr3_aa: CASSLGGQIQETQYF

clone_size: once
v_call: TRBV28
d_call: TRBD1
j_call: TRBJ2-1
cdr3_nt: TGTGCCAGCAGTTCCCCGGGACAGGGTAAAGATGAGCAGTTCTTC
cdr3_aa: CASSSPGQGKDEQFF